The 5 T cell receptor beta chains in this list originate from one sample, sequenced in a study of cytomegalovirus exposure and HLA in healthy donors. PCR involved 60 Vbeta and 13 Jbeta primers. The protocol was immunoSEQ multiplex PCR, while the TCRdb copy is restricted to in-frame clones and leaves out a portion. The sample has over 90,000 clones, around three quarters seen once. The sequencing input was PBMCs. The receptors here all came from a man in his fifties in good health and CMV-seropositive.

This clone was recorded a few times. The chain joins TRBV11-1 to TRBJ2-5, with a possible D match to TRBD1 (6 bases). V lost 5 bases, J lost 1 base, and 8 bases lay in between. Per germline, CDR1 SGHAT and CDR2 FQDESV (reference sequence). The CDR3 runs 13 residues. The DNA for the CDR3 is TGTGCCAGCAGCCGAGGGGGCCAAGAGACCCAGTACTTC. Amino acids: CASSRGGQETQYF.

The chain recombines TRBV5-1 with TRBJ2-7; 12 bases match TRBD1. CDR1 is SGHRS and CDR2 is YFSETQ in the germline V gene. This CDR3 has 18 residues. V was pared by 4 bases and J by 6 bases, with 17 bases of the junction left unmatched. This CDR3 is CASSPGPPGQGAFTEQYF. As DNA, the CDR3 is TGCGCCAGCAGCCCAGGACCTCCGGGACAGGGGGCTTTTACCGAGCAGTACTTC.

The chain employs TRBV30 and TRBJ1-1; D is unclear. CDR3 length equals 13 residues. V lost 2 bases and J 4 bases, leaving 11 bases between the germline ends. Per the germline V gene, CDR1 is GTSNPN and CDR2 is SVGIG (reference sequence). CDR3 residues: CAWSPITGTEAFF. CDR3 nucleotide sequence: TGTGCCTGGAGTCCGATAACTGGCACTGAAGCTTTCTTT.

J is TRBJ2-1 and V is TRBV5-8; 9 positions agree with TRBD1. V lost 5 bases, J lost 7 bases, and 7 bases stayed unmatched. This CDR3 comprises 14 residues. CDR1 SGHTS and CDR2 YDEGEE come from the germline V gene. The CDR3 bases are TGTGCCAGCAGTTCCCGACAGGGGGTGAATGAGCAGTTCTTC. It specifies CASSSRQGVNEQFF. Filled out from reference TRBV5-8 and TRBJ2-1, the complete variable domain reads EAGVTQSPTHLIKTRGQQATLRCSPISGHTSVYWYQQALGLGLQFLLWYDEGEERNRGNFPPRFSGRQFPNYSSELNVNALELEDSALYLCASSSRQGVNEQFFGPGTRLTVL.

V is TRBV14 and J is TRBJ2-1, with TRBD2 matching over 8 bases. The germline V gene has CDR1 SGHDN and CDR2 FVKESK. The CDR3 is made up of 15 amino acids. V shed 0 bases and J 9 bases; nucleotides not matched to a gene: 7. CDR3 coding DNA: TGTGCCAGCAGCCAAGATTTGGGACTAGTGGGTGAGCAGTTCTTC. The encoded protein is CASSQDLGLVGEQFF.